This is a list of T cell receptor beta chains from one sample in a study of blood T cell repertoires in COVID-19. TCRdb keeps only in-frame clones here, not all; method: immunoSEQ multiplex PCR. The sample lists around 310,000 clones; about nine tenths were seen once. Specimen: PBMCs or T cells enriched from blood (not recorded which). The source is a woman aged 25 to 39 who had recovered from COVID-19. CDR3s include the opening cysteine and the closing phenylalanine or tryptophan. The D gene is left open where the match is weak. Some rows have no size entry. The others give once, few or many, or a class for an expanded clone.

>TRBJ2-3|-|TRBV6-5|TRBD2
TGTGCCAGCAGTTACTCGTATCTAGCGGGAGAGGATACGCAGTATTTT
CASSYSYLAGEDTQYF
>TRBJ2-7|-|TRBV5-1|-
TGCGCCAGCAGCCGCGGACAGAGACATTCCTACGAGCAGTACTTC
CASSRGQRHSYEQYF
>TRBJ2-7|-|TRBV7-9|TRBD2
TGTGCCAGCAGCTTAAGTCCTAGCGGGTCCTACGAGCAGTACTTC
CASSLSPSGSYEQYF
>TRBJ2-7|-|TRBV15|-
TGTGCCACCAGCCGTCCGGGACAAGACTACGAGCAGTACTTC
CATSRPGQDYEQYF
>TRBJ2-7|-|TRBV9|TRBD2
TGTGCCAGCAGCGTAGGCTATAGGGGACTAGCGGGATCCTACGAGCAGTACTTC
CASSVGYRGLAGSYEQYF
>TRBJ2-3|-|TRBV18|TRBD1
TGTGCCAGCTCACCAACGTCGACAGGGGGGGGTACAGATACGCAGTATTTT
CASSPTSTGGGTDTQYF
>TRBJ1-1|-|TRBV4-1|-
TGCGCCAGCAGCCAATCCTCGACACTTGAAGCTTTCTTT
CASSQSSTLEAFF
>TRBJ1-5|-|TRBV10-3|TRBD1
TGTGCCATCAGTGACGGGACAGGGATACGGCCCCAGCATTTT
CAISDGTGIRPQHF
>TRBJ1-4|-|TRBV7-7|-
TGTGCTAGCAGCTCCAACCTAAACAACAGGGTCGGTAGTCGAGAAAAACTGTTTTTT
CASSSNLNNRVGSREKLFF
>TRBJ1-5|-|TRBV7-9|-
TGTGCCAGCAGCTCTCAGGATAGCAATCAGCCCCAGCATTTT
CASSSQDSNQPQHF
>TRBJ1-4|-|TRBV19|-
TGTGCCAGTAGCCGACAAGTTTCTAATGAAAAACTGTTTTTT
CASSRQVSNEKLFF
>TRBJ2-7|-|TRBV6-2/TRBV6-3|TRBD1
TGTGCCAGCAGTTCGCCCGGACAGGCTTTATACGAGCAGTACTTC
CASSSPGQALYEQYF
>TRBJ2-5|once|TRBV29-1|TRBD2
TGCAGCGTTGAAGGGGCGTTGACTAGCGGGAGGGTTGAGACCCAGTACTTC
CSVEGALTSGRVETQYF
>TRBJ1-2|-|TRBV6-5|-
TGTGCCAGCATCCAAAGGGGGGGAAGGGTAGATGGCTACACCTTC
CASIQRGGRVDGYTF
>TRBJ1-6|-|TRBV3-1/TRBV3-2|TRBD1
TGTGCCAGCAGCCCATCTTCGGGACAGTATAATTCACCCCTCCACTTT
CASSPSSGQYNSPLHF
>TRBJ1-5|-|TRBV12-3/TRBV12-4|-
TGTGCCAGCAGCCGGGAAAATCAGCCCCAGCATTTT
CASSRENQPQHF
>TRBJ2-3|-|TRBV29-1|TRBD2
TGCAGCACCATAGCGGGAAGCACAGATACGCAGTATTTT
CSTIAGSTDTQYF